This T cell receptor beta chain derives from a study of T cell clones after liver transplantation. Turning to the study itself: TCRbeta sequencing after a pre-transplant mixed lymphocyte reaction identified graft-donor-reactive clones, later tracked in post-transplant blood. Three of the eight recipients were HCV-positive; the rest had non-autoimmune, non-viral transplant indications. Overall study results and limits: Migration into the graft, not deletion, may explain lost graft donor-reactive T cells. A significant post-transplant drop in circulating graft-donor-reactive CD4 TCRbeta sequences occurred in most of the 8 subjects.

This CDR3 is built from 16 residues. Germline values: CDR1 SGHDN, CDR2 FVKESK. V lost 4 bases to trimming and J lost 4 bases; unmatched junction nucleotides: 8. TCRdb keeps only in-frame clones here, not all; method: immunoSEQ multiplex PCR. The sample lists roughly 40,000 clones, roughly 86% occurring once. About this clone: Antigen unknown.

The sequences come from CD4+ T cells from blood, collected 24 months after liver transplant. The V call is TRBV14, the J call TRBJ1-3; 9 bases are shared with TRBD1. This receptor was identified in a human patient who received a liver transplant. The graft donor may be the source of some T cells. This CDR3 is CASSPGTGYRGNTIYF. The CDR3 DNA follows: TGTGCCAGCAGCCCCGGGACAGGGTATCGAGGAAACACCATATATTTT.